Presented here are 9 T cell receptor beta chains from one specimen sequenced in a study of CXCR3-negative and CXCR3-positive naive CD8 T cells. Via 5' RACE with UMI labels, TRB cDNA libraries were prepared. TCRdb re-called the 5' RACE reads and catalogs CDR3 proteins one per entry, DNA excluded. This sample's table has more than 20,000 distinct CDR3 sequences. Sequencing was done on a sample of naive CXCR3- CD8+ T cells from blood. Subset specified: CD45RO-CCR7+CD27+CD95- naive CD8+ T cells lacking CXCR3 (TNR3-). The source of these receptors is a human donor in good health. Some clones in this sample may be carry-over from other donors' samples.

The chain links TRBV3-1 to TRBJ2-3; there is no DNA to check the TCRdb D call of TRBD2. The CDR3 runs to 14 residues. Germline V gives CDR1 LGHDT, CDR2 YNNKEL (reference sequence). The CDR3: CASSPGGPTDTQYF.

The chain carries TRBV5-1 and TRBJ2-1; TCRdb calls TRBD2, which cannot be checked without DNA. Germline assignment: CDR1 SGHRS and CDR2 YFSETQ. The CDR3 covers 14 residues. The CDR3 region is CASSLWAGGAEQFF.

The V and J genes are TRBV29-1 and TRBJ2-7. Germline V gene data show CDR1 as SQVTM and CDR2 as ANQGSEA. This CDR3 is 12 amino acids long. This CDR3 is CSVAADSYEQYF.

CDR3 protein: CASSSGQGETQYF. This chain uses TRBV28 with TRBJ2-5; the TCRdb call, TRBD1, lacks DNA for checking. CDR1 and CDR2 from the germline V gene are MDHEN and SYDVKM. CDR3 size: 13 residues.

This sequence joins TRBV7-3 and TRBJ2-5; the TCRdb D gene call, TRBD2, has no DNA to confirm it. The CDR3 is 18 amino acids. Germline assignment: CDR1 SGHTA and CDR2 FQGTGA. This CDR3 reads CASSWGLAGGPYQETQYF.

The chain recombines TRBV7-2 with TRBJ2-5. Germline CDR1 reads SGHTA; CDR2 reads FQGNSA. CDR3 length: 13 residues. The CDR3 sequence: CASSLILTETQYF.

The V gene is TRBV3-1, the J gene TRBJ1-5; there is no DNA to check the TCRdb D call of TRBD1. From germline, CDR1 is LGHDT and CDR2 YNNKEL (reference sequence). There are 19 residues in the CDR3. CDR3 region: CASSQADGTHDYSNQPQHF.

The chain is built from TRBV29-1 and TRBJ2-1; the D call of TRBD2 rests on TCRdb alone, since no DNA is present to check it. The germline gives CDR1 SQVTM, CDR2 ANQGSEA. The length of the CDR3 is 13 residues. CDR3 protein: CSVEGLAYDEQFF.

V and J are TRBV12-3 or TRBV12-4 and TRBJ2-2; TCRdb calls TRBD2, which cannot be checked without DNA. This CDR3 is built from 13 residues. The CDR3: CASNLGAPGELFF.